These 2 T cell receptor beta chains originate from one sample sequenced in a study of response to subunit inactivated influenza vaccine. TCRdb independently ran MiXCR on the RT-PCR reads; one entry per CDR3 protein. This table has about 190,000 distinct CDR3 sequences, approximately 14% appearing once. The sample in question was CD8+ T cells sorted from PBMCs, obtained about 5 days after vaccination. The source is a man in his fifties or sixties who received an inactivated influenza vaccine.

CDR3 sequence: CASSVQGSSYEQYF. Here the CDR3 DNA reads TGTGCCAGCAGCGTACAGGGGTCCTCCTACGAGCAGTACTTC. The V and J genes are TRBV9 and TRBJ2-7; D might be TRBD1 (6 bases). Looked up from germline, CDR1 is SGDLS and CDR2 is YYNGEE. CDR3 length equals 14 residues. The ends were cut back, 1 base at V and 0 bases at J, with 8 bases in the middle.

The CDR3 nucleotides read TGCAGCGTTGAAGATGGCGGTTTTGGCACAGATACGCAGTATTTT. This codes for CSVEDGGFGTDTQYF. This sequence joins TRBV29-1 and TRBJ2-3; D is ambiguous. CDR1 and CDR2 (germline): SQVTM, ANQGSEA. V was pared by 0 bases and J by 1 base, with 11 bases between. CDR3 length: 15 amino acids.